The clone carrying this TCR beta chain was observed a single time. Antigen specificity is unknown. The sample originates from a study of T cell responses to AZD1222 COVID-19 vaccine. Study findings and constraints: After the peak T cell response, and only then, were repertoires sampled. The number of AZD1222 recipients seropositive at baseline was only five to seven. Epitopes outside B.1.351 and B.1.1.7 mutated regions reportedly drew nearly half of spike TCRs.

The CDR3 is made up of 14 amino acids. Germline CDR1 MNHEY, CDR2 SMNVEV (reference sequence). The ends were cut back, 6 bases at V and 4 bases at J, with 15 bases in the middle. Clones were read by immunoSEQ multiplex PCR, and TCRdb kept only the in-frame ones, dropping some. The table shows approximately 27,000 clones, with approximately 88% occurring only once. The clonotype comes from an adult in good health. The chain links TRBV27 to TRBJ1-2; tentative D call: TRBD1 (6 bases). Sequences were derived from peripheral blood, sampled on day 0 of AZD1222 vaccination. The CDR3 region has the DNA TGTGCCAGCAGATACAGGGAGTTGGGCTATGGCTACACCTTC. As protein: CASRYRELGYGYTF.